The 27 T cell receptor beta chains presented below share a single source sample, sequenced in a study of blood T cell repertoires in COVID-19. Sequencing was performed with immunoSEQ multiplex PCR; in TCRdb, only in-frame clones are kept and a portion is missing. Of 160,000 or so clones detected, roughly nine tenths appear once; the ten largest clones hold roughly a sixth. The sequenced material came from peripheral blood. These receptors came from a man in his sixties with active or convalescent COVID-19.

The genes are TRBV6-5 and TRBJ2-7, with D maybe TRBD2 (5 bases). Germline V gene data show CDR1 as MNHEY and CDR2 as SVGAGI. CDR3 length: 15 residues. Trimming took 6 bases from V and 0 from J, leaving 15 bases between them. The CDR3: CASSLFGGRSYEQYF. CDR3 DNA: TGTGCCAGCAGCCTTTTCGGAGGACGCTCCTACGAGCAGTACTTC.

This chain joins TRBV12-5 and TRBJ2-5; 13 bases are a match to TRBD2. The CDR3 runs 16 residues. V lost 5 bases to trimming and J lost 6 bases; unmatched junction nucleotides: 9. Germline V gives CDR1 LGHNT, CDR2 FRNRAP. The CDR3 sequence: CASGPPSGTSGKTQYF. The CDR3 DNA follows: TGTGCTAGTGGTCCTCCTTCCGGGACTAGCGGGAAGACCCAGTACTTC.

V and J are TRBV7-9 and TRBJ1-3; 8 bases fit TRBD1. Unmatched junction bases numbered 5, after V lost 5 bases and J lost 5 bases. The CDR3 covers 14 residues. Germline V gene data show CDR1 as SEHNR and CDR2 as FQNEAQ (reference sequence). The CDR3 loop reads CASSADRERNTIYF. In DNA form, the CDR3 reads TGTGCCAGCAGCGCGGACAGGGAGAGAAACACCATATATTTT.

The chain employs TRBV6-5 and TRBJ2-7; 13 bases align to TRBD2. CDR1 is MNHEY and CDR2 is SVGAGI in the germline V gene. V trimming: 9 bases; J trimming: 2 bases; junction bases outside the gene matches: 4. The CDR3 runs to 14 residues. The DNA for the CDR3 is TGTGCCAGTCTGGGACTAGCGGGGCCCTACGAGCAGTACTTC. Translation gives CASLGLAGPYEQYF.

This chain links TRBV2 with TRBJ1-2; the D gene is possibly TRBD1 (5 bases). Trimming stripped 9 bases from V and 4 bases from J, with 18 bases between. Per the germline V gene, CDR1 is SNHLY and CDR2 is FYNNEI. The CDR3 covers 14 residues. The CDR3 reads CASRGQTSVYGYTF. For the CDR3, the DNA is TGTGCCAGTAGAGGACAAACCTCCGTCTATGGCTACACCTTC.

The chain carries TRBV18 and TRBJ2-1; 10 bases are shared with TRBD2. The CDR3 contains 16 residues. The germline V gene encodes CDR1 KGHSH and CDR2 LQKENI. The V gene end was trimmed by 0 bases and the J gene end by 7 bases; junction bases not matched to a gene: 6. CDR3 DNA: TGTGCCAGCTCACCACCGAGTAGCGGGGGGTTTAATGAGCAGTTCTTC. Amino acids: CASSPPSSGGFNEQFF.

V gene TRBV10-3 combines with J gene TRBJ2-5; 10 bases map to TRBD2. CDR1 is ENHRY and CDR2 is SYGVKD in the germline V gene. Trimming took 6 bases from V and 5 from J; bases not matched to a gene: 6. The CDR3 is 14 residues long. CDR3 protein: CAIRERGGRETQYF. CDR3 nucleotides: TGTGCCATCAGGGAGCGGGGGGGCCGGGAGACCCAGTACTTC.

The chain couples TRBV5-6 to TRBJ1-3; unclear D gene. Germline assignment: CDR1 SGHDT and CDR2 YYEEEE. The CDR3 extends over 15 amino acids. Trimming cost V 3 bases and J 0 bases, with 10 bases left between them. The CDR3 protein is CASSSWALSGNTIYF. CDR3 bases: TGTGCCAGCAGCTCGTGGGCCCTCTCTGGAAACACCATATATTTT.

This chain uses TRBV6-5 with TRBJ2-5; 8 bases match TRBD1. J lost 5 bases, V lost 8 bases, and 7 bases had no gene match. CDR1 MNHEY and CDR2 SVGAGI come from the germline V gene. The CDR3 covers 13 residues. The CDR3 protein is CASQTGGPETQYF. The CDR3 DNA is TGTGCCAGCCAAACAGGGGGTCCTGAGACCCAGTACTTC.

CDR3 in amino acids: CAITDIVRLDTQYF. The CDR3 DNA reads as TGTGCCATCACCGACATCGTACGGTTAGATACGCAGTATTTT. The J gene is TRBJ2-3, the V gene TRBV10-3; D ambiguous. V dropped 7 bases and J dropped 5 bases, with 16 bases sitting between them. This CDR3 spans 14 amino acids. Germline V gene sequence: CDR1 ENHRY, CDR2 SYGVKD.

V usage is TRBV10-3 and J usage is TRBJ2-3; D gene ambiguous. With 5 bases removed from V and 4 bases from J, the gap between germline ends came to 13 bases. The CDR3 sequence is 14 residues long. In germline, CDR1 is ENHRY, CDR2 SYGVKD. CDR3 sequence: CAISPSESPDTQYF. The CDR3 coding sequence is TGTGCCATCAGTCCCTCGGAGAGCCCAGATACGCAGTATTTT.

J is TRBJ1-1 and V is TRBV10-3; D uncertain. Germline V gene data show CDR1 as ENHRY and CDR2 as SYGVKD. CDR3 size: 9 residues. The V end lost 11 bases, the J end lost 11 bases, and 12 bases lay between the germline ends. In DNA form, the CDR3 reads TGTGCCGTCACCGAGGAGGCTTTCTTT. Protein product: CAVTEEAFF.

The CDR3 DNA follows: TGCGCCAGCGGCAATGGAGGTCCTCGAGGCGGGGGGGCCTACGAGCAGTACTTC. The encoded protein is CASGNGGPRGGGAYEQYF. The V gene is TRBV5-1, the J gene TRBJ2-7, with TRBD2 matching over 9 bases. With 7 bases clipped from V and 2 bases from J, the junction kept 19 bases outside the gene matches. This CDR3 contains 18 residues. Germline values: CDR1 SGHRS, CDR2 YFSETQ. The complete variable domain, with remaining parts taken from reference TRBV5-1 and TRBJ2-7, reads KAGVTQTPRYLIKTRGQQVTLSCSPISGHRSVSWYQQTPGQGLQFLFEYFSETQRNKGNFPGRFSGRQFSNSRSEMNVSTLELGDSALYLCASGNGGPRGGGAYEQYFGPGTRLTVT.

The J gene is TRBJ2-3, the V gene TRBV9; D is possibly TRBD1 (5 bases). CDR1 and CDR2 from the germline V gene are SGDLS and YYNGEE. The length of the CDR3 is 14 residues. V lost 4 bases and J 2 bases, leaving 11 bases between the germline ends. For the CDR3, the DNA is TGTGCCAGCAGCCGTGGCAGGGCCACAGATACGCAGTATTTT. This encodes CASSRGRATDTQYF.

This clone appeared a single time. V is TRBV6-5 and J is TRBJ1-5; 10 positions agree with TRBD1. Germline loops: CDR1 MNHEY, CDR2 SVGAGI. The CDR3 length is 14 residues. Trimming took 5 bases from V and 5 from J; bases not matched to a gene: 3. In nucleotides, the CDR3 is TGTGCCAGCAGTAAGACAGGGGGCCATCAGCCCCAGCATTTT. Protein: CASSKTGGHQPQHF.

CDR3 in DNA: TGCGCCAGCAGTTTCGGTTCGAGCTCCTACGAGCAGTACTTC. It yields the protein CASSFGSSSYEQYF. The chain joins TRBV10-1 to TRBJ2-7; no reliable D call. Germline lookup yields CDR1 WNHNN and CDR2 SYGVQD (reference sequence). Deletions cut 5 bases from V and 0 bases from J, with 11 bases between. The CDR3 length is 14 residues.

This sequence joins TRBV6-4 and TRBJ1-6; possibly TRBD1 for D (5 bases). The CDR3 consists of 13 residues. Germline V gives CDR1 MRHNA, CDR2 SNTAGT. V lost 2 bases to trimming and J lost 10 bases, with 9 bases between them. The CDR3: CASSDRGRSPLHF. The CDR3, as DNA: TGTGCCAGCAGTGACAGGGGTAGGTCACCCCTCCACTTT.

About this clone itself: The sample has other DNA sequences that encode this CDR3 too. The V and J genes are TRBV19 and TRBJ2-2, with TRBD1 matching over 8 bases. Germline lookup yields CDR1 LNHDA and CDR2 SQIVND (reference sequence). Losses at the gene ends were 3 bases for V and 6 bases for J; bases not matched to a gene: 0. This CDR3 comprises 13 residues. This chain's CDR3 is CASSIRGPGELFF. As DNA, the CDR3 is TGTGCCAGTAGTATCAGGGGGCCCGGGGAGCTGTTTTTT.

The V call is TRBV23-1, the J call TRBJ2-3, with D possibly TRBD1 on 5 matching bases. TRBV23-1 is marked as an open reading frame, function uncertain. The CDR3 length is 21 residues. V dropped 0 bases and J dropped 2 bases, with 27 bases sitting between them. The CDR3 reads CASSQSFSDTFPTYPTDTQYF. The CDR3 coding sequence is TGCGCCAGCAGTCAATCTTTTTCGGACACCTTCCCAACCTACCCCACAGATACGCAGTATTTT.

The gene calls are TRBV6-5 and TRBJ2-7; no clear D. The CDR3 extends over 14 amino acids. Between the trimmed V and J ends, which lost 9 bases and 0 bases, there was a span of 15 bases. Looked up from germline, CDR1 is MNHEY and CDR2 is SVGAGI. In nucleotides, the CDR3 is TGTGCCAGTATGGAGACTGGTCTCTCCTACGAGCAGTACTTC. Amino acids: CASMETGLSYEQYF.

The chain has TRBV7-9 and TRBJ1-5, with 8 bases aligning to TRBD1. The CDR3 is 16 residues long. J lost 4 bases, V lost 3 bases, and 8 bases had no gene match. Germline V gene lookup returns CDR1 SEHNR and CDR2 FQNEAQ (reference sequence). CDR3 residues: CASSLATGTGNQPQHF. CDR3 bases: TGTGCCAGCAGCTTGGCTACCGGGACAGGTAATCAGCCCCAGCATTTT.

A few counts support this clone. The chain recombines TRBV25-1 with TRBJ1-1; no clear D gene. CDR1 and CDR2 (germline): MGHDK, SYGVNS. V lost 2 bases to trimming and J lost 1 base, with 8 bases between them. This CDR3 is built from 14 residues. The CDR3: CASSEPYGNTEAFF. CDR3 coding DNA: TGTGCCAGCAGTGAACCCTACGGGAACACTGAAGCTTTCTTT.

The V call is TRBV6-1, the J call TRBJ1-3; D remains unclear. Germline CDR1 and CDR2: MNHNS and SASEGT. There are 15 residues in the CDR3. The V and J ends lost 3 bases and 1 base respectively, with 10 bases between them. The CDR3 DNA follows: TGTGCCAGCAGTGACGGCGAGGGATCTGGAAACACCATATATTTT. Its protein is CASSDGEGSGNTIYF.

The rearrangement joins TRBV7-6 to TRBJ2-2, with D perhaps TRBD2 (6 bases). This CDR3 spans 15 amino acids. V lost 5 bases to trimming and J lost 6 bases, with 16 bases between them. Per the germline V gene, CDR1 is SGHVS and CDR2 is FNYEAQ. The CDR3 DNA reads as TGTGCCAGCAGCCCTCGTTTAGGGGAGGCCGGGGAGCTGTTTTTT. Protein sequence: CASSPRLGEAGELFF.

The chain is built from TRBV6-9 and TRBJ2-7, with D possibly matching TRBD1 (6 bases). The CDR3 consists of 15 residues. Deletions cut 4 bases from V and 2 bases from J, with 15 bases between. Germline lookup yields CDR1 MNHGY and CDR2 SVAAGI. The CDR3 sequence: CASSSGTRATYEQYF. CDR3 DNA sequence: TGTGCCAGCAGTTCCGGGACAAGGGCCACCTACGAGCAGTACTTC.

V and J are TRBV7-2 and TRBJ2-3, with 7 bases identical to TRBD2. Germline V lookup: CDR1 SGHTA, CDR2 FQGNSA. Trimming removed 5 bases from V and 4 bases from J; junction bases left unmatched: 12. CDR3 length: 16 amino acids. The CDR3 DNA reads TGTGCCAGCAGCCCACCAGCGGGAAGAACTCCAGATACGCAGTATTTT. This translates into CASSPPAGRTPDTQYF.

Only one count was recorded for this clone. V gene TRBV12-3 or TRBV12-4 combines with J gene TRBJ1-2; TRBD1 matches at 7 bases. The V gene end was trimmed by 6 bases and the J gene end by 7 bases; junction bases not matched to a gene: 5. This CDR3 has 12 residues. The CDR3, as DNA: TGTGCCAGCAGCCAGACAGGGTTTGGCTACACCTTC. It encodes CASSQTGFGYTF.